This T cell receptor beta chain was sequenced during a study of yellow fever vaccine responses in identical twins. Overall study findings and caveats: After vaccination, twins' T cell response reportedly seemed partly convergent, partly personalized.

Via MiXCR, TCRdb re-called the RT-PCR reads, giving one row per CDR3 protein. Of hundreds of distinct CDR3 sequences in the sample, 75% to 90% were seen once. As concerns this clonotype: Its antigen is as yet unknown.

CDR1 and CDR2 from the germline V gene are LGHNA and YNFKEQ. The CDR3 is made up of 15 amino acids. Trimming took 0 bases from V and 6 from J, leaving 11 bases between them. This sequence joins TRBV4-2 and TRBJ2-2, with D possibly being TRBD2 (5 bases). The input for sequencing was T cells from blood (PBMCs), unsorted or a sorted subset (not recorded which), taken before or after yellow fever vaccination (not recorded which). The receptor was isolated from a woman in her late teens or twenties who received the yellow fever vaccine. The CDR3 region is CASSQEVHGAGELFF. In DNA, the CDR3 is TGTGCCAGCAGCCAAGAAGTACACGGGGCCGGGGAGCTGTTTTTT.